Below, 13 T cell receptor beta chains from the same sample are listed, as sequenced in a study of neurological immune-mediated disorders. TCRdb re-derived calls from the 5' RACE reads in MiXCR, one entry per CDR3 protein. The sample contains approximately 85,000 distinct CDR3 sequences, about 4.5% of which appear only once. Time point given: longitudinal time-point 3. Sequencing was carried out using PBMCs. The receptors stem from a woman aged 60-75 years with multiple sclerosis.

This clonotype was picked up many times. V gene TRBV7-9 combines with J gene TRBJ2-7, with a weak D call TRBD1 (6 bases). Germline loops: CDR1 SEHNR, CDR2 FQNEAQ (reference sequence). With 5 bases removed from V and 2 bases from J, the gap between germline ends came to 13 bases. This CDR3 is built from 14 residues. The CDR3 sequence is CASSPDRPPYEQYF. Here the CDR3 DNA reads TGTGCCAGCAGCCCAGACAGGCCTCCCTACGAGCAGTACTTC.

In its sample, this clonotype was seen many times. The chain combines TRBV29-1 with TRBJ1-5; 7 nucleotides match TRBD1. The CDR3 extends over 12 amino acids. With 7 bases clipped from V and 4 bases from J, the junction kept 4 bases outside the gene matches. CDR1 is SQVTM, CDR2 ANQGSEA, per germline. As DNA, the CDR3 is TGCAGCGAGGGACAGTCAAATCAGCCCCAGCATTTT. Translating it yields CSEGQSNQPQHF.

This clonotype came up many times. V is TRBV12-3 or TRBV12-4 and J is TRBJ2-7, with a possible D match to TRBD1 (5 bases). The CDR3 runs 14 residues. V was trimmed by 6 bases and J by 4 bases, leaving 16 bases between them. CDR3 sequence reads: CASSPTAPSYEQYF. The DNA of the CDR3 is TGTGCCAGCAGCCCGACAGCACCCTCGTACGAGCAGTACTTC.

This clonotype has at least ten counts. The chain has TRBV6-1 and TRBJ2-1; tentative D call: TRBD2 (7 bases). Germline loops: CDR1 MNHNS, CDR2 SASEGT. V was shortened by 2 bases and J by 0 bases, with 11 bases between the two germline ends. CDR3 length equals 16 residues. CDR3 nucleotides: TGTGCCAGCAGTGAAAGGAGGGGGGGCTCCTACAATGAGCAGTTCTTC. This encodes CASSERRGGSYNEQFF.

This clonotype was seen ten or more times. The genes are TRBV6-6 and TRBJ1-3; unclear D gene. This CDR3 comprises 12 residues. Trimming removed 5 bases at V and 7 bases at J, with 9 bases between. Germline loops: CDR1 MNHNY, CDR2 SVGAGI (reference sequence). The CDR3: CASSPGYNTIYF. The CDR3 DNA follows: TGTGCCAGCAGTCCTGGATATAACACCATATATTTT.

This clonotype came up many times. This rearrangement joins TRBV6-6 to TRBJ2-7, with TRBD1 matching over 9 bases. The CDR3 length is 14 residues. V lost 4 bases and J lost 4; bases outside the gene matches: 5. Germline CDR1 and CDR2: MNHNY and SVGAGI (reference sequence). CDR3 in amino acids: CASSFTGGVYEQYF. The CDR3 DNA sequence: TGTGCCAGCAGTTTTACAGGGGGCGTATACGAGCAGTACTTC.

This clonotype came up many times. The J gene is TRBJ2-1, the V gene TRBV5-4; D unresolved. Germline CDR1 reads SGHNT; CDR2 reads YYREEE (reference sequence). Between the trimmed V and J ends, which lost 2 bases and 12 bases, there was a span of 15 bases. This CDR3 contains 13 residues. The CDR3: CASSFGPRLWQFF. The CDR3 DNA reads TGTGCCAGCAGCTTCGGTCCCCGATTATGGCAGTTCTTC.

As concerns this clonotype: A much more abundant neighbour one base away suggests this may be a read error. The chain couples TRBV18 to TRBJ2-7; D perhaps matches TRBD2 (6 bases). CDR1 and CDR2 from the germline V gene are KGHSH and LQKENI. The CDR3 is 13 amino acids. The CDR3 sequence: CAISPGGDYEQYF. In nucleotides, the CDR3 is TGTGCCATCTCACCCGGCGGGGATTACGAGCAGTACTTC.

This clonotype was seen repeatedly, ten times or more. V usage is TRBV9 and J usage is TRBJ1-3; 7 bases align to TRBD1. V shed 3 bases and J 4 bases; nucleotides not matched to a gene: 4. Germline CDR1 SGDLS, CDR2 YYNGEE. This CDR3 region has 14 residues. The CDR3 nucleotides read TGTGCCAGCAGCGCGACAGGGTTCGGAAACACCATATATTTT. Translation gives CASSATGFGNTIYF.

This clonotype came up many times. The V and J genes are TRBV5-6 and TRBJ1-1, with D possibly matching TRBD1 (6 bases). The CDR3 sequence is 14 residues long. Germline loops: CDR1 SGHDT, CDR2 YYEEEE. Trimming left V 3 bases short and J 4 bases short, with 13 bases between. CDR3 nucleotide sequence: TGTGCCAGCAGCTCCCGAGGGGGGACCACTGAAGCTTTCTTT. Protein: CASSSRGGTTEAFF.

There are many counts of this clonotype. In nucleotides, the CDR3 is TGTGCCAGCAGTCGACAGTTCACCTACGAGCAGTACTTC. Its translation: CASSRQFTYEQYF. This chain links TRBV7-2 with TRBJ2-7; perhaps TRBD1 as D (5 bases). The V end was cut by 6 bases, the J end by 2 bases, with 11 bases between. Germline values: CDR1 SGHTA, CDR2 FQGNSA. The CDR3 runs to 13 residues.

This clonotype was recorded many times. The CDR3 is CATSRDTIQETQYF. CDR3 sequence (DNA): TGTGCCACCAGCAGAGACACTATTCAAGAGACCCAGTACTTC. The chain joins TRBV15 to TRBJ2-5, with D unclear. This CDR3 has 14 residues. The germline CDR1 and CDR2 sequences are LNHNV and YYDKDF (reference sequence). With 0 bases removed from V and 2 bases from J, the gap between germline ends came to 7 bases.

This clonotype was observed many times. The chain joins TRBV29-1 to TRBJ2-7; TRBD2 agrees at 7 bases. Losses at the gene ends were 0 bases for V and 5 bases for J; bases not matched to a gene: 1. Germline CDR1 is SQVTM and CDR2 is ANQGSEA. The length of the CDR3 is 12 residues. Here the CDR3 DNA reads TGCAGCGTTGAAGATGCGGGGGACGAGCAGTACTTC. Translated: CSVEDAGDEQYF.